A single sample is the source of the 30 T cell receptor beta chains below, sequenced in a study of early T cells in non-severe SARS-CoV-2 infection. TCRdb re-analysed the 5' RACE reads in MiXCR, keeping a single row per CDR3 protein. Counted here are some 66,000 distinct CDR3 sequences, roughly 9.1% occurring once; the ten biggest clones make up approximately 3%. What was sequenced was whole blood. The receptors were gathered from an adult who was a healthcare worker with PCR-confirmed SARS-CoV-2 infection or an uninfected control (not recorded which).

The chain joins TRBV7-8 to TRBJ2-7; no definite D call. Germline V gene sequence: CDR1 SGHVS, CDR2 FQNEAQ. The V and J ends lost 2 bases and 6 bases respectively, with 17 bases between them. There are 15 residues in the CDR3. The chain's CDR3 is CASSLSDRAYGEQYF. CDR3 nucleotides: TGTGCCAGCAGCTTATCTGACCGAGCATATGGCGAGCAGTACTTC.

The chain employs TRBV7-8 and TRBJ2-7; D is possibly TRBD1 (5 bases). Germline loops: CDR1 SGHVS, CDR2 FQNEAQ. V was trimmed by 6 bases and J by 3 bases, leaving 12 bases between them. The CDR3 extends over 13 amino acids. This chain's CDR3 is CASSQDTLYEQYF. The CDR3, as DNA: TGTGCCAGCAGTCAGGACACCCTCTACGAGCAGTACTTC.

The CDR3 region is CASRFGEGTEAFF. CDR3 nucleotides: TGTGCCAGCAGATTTGGGGAGGGCACTGAAGCTTTCTTT. J is TRBJ1-1 and V is TRBV12-3 or TRBV12-4; D uncertain. The CDR3 has 13 amino acids. The V gene lost 6 bases and the J gene lost 4 bases, with 12 bases spanning the gap.

This clonotype was picked up a small number of times. The chain combines TRBV20-1 with TRBJ2-3; 14 positions match TRBD2. CDR1 and CDR2 from the germline V gene are DFQATT and SNEGSKA (reference sequence). With 8 bases clipped from V and 0 bases from J, the junction kept 7 bases outside the gene matches. The CDR3 length is 16 residues. Here the CDR3 DNA reads TGCAGTCCCAATCGACTAGCGGGGGGGAGCACAGATACGCAGTATTTT. This gives the protein CSPNRLAGGSTDTQYF.

In this sample, this clonotype turned up many times. V is TRBV4-3 and J is TRBJ2-1; D is perhaps TRBD2 (6 bases). Deletions cut 0 bases from V and 7 bases from J, with 13 bases between. From germline, CDR1 is LGHNA and CDR2 YSLEER. The CDR3 contains 15 residues. CDR3 nucleotide sequence: TGCGCCAGCAGCCAAGATGGGACTCCCAGGAATGAGCAGTTCTTC. Translated, it gives CASSQDGTPRNEQFF.

CDR3 residues: CASSQQGGKLFF. DNA of the CDR3: TGTGCCAGTAGCCAACAGGGTGGAAAACTGTTTTTT. The gene calls are TRBV19 and TRBJ1-4; tentative D call: TRBD1 (6 bases). Trimming stripped 6 bases from V and 10 bases from J, with 12 bases between. The CDR3 is made up of 12 amino acids. CDR1 is LNHDA, CDR2 SQIVND, per germline (reference sequence).

The CDR3 region has the DNA TGCGCCAGCAGCAGGACCGGGACGCCTAGCACAGATACGCAGTATTTT. Translated: CASSRTGTPSTDTQYF. V and J are TRBV5-1 and TRBJ2-3; D possibly matches TRBD1 or TRBD2 (5 bases each). Trimming removed 4 bases from V and 0 bases from J, with 15 bases in between. Germline CDR1 SGHRS, CDR2 YFSETQ. The CDR3 has 16 amino acids. Filled out from reference TRBV5-1 and TRBJ2-3, the complete variable domain reads KAGVTQTPRYLIKTRGQQVTLSCSPISGHRSVSWYQQTPGQGLQFLFEYFSETQRNKGNFPGRFSGRQFSNSRSEMNVSTLELGDSALYLCASSRTGTPSTDTQYFGPGTRLTVL.

This clonotype has only a few counts. The CDR3 here is CASSYGRREGVYEQYF. For the CDR3, the DNA is TGTGCCAGCAGTTACGGTCGACGGGAGGGGGTCTACGAGCAGTACTTC. The chain recombines TRBV6-5 with TRBJ2-7; 8 nucleotides align to TRBD2. The CDR3 is 16 amino acids. V lost 2 bases to trimming and J lost 3 bases; unmatched junction nucleotides: 9. Germline V gene data show CDR1 as MNHEY and CDR2 as SVGAGI.

Only a few counts were recorded for this clonotype. As DNA, the CDR3 is TGTGCCAGCAGCCAAGGGACAGGGGACACAGATACGCAGTATTTT. It codes for CASSQGTGDTDTQYF. The genes are TRBV4-2 and TRBJ2-3; TRBD1 aligns across 9 bases. This CDR3 contains 15 residues. V trimming: 1 base; J trimming: 2 bases; junction bases outside the gene matches: 1. CDR1 is LGHNA, CDR2 YNFKEQ, per germline.

This clonotype has a count of ten or more. The chain combines TRBV12-3 or TRBV12-4 with TRBJ2-3; D is unresolved. The CDR3 consists of 14 residues. V dropped 6 bases and J dropped 2 bases, with 12 bases sitting between them. Here the CDR3 DNA reads TGTGCCAGCAGCCCGCCTGTGGCCACAGATACGCAGTATTTT. Translated: CASSPPVATDTQYF.

This clonotype was observed many times. The chain has TRBV14 and TRBJ2-5, with 9 bases lining up with TRBD2. The germline V gene has CDR1 SGHDN and CDR2 FVKESK. Trimming took 1 base from V and 2 from J; bases not matched to a gene: 5. The CDR3 is made up of 16 amino acids. The CDR3 DNA follows: TGTGCCAGCAGCCAAGGTGTTACTAGCGGGCAAGAGACCCAGTACTTC. Its translation is CASSQGVTSGQETQYF.

This clonotype has ten or more counts. V usage is TRBV11-2 and J usage is TRBJ1-3, with 7 bases matching TRBD1. This CDR3 has 16 amino acids. Germline-derived CDR1 and CDR2 are SGHAT and FQNNGV. The trim removed 6 bases at V and 1 base at J, leaving 9 bases unmatched. The CDR3 DNA sequence: TGTGCCAGCAGATACCACAGGGGCAGATCTGGAAACACCATATATTTT. Amino acid sequence: CASRYHRGRSGNTIYF.

The chain uses TRBV7-8 and TRBJ1-3; no firm D call. Trimming took 5 bases from V and 0 from J, leaving 14 bases between them. This CDR3 is built from 16 residues. Germline values: CDR1 SGHVS, CDR2 FQNEAQ. The CDR3: CASSPGSFFSGNTIYF. Written as DNA, the CDR3 is TGTGCCAGCAGCCCCGGATCTTTTTTCTCTGGAAACACCATATATTTT.

The J gene is TRBJ2-7, the V gene TRBV6-1; D gene uncertain. V was cut by 7 bases and J by 4 bases, with 11 bases left in between. The CDR3 is 12 residues long. Germline V gene sequence: CDR1 MNHNS, CDR2 SASEGT. The CDR3 region is CASIRTLYEQYF. Here the CDR3 DNA reads TGTGCCAGCATTAGGACCCTATACGAGCAGTACTTC.

This chain links TRBV2 with TRBJ1-6; no firm D call. CDR3 length: 15 residues. CDR1 and CDR2 (germline): SNHLY, FYNNEI. Between the trimmed V and J ends, which lost 8 bases and 4 bases, there was a span of 15 bases. The CDR3 loop is CASGTDAGYNSPLHF. CDR3 bases: TGTGCCAGCGGAACGGACGCCGGATATAATTCACCCCTCCACTTT.

This clonotype was found many times. The chain employs TRBV7-9 and TRBJ2-2; TRBD2 aligns across 8 bases. The CDR3 loop spans 16 amino acids. The germline CDR1 and CDR2 sequences are SEHNR and FQNEAQ (reference sequence). V was pared by 3 bases and J by 4 bases, with 7 bases of the junction left unmatched. The CDR3: CASSFPGGEFTGELFF. The CDR3 nucleotides are TGTGCCAGCAGCTTTCCCGGGGGGGAGTTCACCGGGGAGCTGTTTTTT. The entire variable domain, with the rest obtained from reference TRBV7-9 and TRBJ2-2, is as follows: DTGVSQNPRHKITKRGQNVTFRCDPISEHNRLYWYRQTLGQGPEFLTYFQNEAQLEKSRLLSDRFSAERPKGSFSTLEIQRTEQGDSAMYLCASSFPGGEFTGELFFGEGSRLTVL.

The rearrangement joins TRBV3-1 to TRBJ2-7; D is undetermined. Trimming shortened V by 3 bases and J by 6 bases, and 6 bases separated the two germline ends. Germline V CDR1 and CDR2: LGHDT, YNNKEL (reference sequence). There are 11 residues in the CDR3. The CDR3 nucleotides are TGTGCCAGCAGCCACAGCCGCGAGCAGTACTTC. Protein product: CASSHSREQYF.

DNA for the CDR3: TGTGCCAGCTCACCACGAGGGAACACCGGGGAGCTGTTTTTT. Translated: CASSPRGNTGELFF. The V gene is TRBV18, the J gene TRBJ2-2; D not certain. CDR3 length: 14 residues. Germline CDR1 is KGHSH and CDR2 is LQKENI. Trimming stripped 1 base from V and 1 base from J, with 4 bases between.

This clonotype was observed at least ten times. This chain links TRBV11-1 with TRBJ2-1; TRBD2 might be the D (6 bases). Germline V lookup: CDR1 SGHAT, CDR2 FQDESV (reference sequence). V was shortened by 4 bases and J by 2 bases, with 9 bases between the two germline ends. The CDR3 has 14 amino acids. The CDR3: CASSSSEPYNEQFF. The CDR3 DNA reads TGTGCCAGCAGCTCTAGCGAACCCTACAATGAGCAGTTCTTC.

This clonotype was counted between two and nine times. The chain recombines TRBV9 with TRBJ2-3, with 8 bases lining up with TRBD2. Germline V gene data show CDR1 as SGDLS and CDR2 as YYNGEE. The CDR3 is 18 residues long. With V trimmed by 0 bases and J by 4 bases, 13 bases remained unmatched. CDR3 nucleotide sequence: TGTGCCAGCAGCGTAGCTTCTAGCGGGCACCTTCGTGCAGATACGCAGTATTTT. Translating gives CASSVASSGHLRADTQYF.

This clonotype was picked up many times. This chain links TRBV14 with TRBJ1-4; D possibly corresponds to TRBD1 (6 bases). Between the trimmed V and J ends, which lost 4 bases and 5 bases, there was a span of 11 bases. This CDR3 is 14 amino acids long. CDR1 is SGHDN, CDR2 FVKESK, per germline. The CDR3 spells CASSLDRRNEKLFF. CDR3 sequence (DNA): TGTGCCAGCAGCCTGGACAGAAGAAATGAAAAACTGTTTTTT.

This clonotype was counted ten times or more. The chain uses TRBV7-9 and TRBJ1-1; no clear D. This CDR3 has 15 amino acids. Germline V gene data show CDR1 as SEHNR and CDR2 as FQNEAQ (reference sequence). V lost 2 bases, J lost 0 bases, and 10 bases lay in between. This CDR3 reads CASSLSVGMNTEAFF. The CDR3, as DNA: TGTGCCAGCAGCTTATCGGTGGGGATGAACACTGAAGCTTTCTTT.

This chain links TRBV25-1 with TRBJ2-2; TRBD2 aligns across 7 bases. The V gene end was trimmed by 3 bases and the J gene end by 0 bases; junction bases not matched to a gene: 4. Germline V CDR1 and CDR2: MGHDK, SYGVNS. This CDR3 comprises 16 residues. CDR3 bases: TGTGCCAGCAGTGATGAGCGGGAAGCGAACACCGGGGAGCTGTTTTTT. This encodes CASSDEREANTGELFF.

This clonotype has a count of ten or more. The genes are TRBV20-1 and TRBJ2-1; 8 nucleotides line up with TRBD1. Looked up from germline, CDR1 is DFQATT and CDR2 is SNEGSKA (reference sequence). V dropped 4 bases and J dropped 3; count of bases not matched to a gene: 5. The CDR3 runs to 14 residues. The CDR3 sequence is CSAKDRVGYNEQFF. The CDR3 DNA sequence: TGCAGTGCTAAGGACAGGGTGGGCTACAATGAGCAGTTCTTC.

This CDR3 reads CASSSGVINEKLFF. CDR3 sequence (DNA): TGTGCCAGCAGTTCTGGGGTCATTAATGAAAAACTGTTTTTT. The J gene is TRBJ1-4, the V gene TRBV12-3 or TRBV12-4, with no clear D. The CDR3 is 14 residues long. V was shortened by 4 bases and J by 4 bases, with 10 bases between the two germline ends.

This clonotype has at least ten counts. This chain uses TRBV7-6 with TRBJ1-2; TRBD1 might be the D (6 bases). Trimming shortened V by 8 bases and J by 4 bases, and 14 bases separated the two germline ends. Germline CDR1 is SGHVS and CDR2 is FNYEAQ. This CDR3 spans 13 amino acids. The CDR3 loop is CASSTRGGYGYTF. CDR3 DNA sequence: TGTGCCAGCTCCACTCGAGGGGGCTATGGCTACACCTTC.

This clonotype was picked up many times. The rearrangement joins TRBV6-6 to TRBJ2-6; unclear D gene. Trimming left V 6 bases short and J 0 bases short, with 6 bases between. The CDR3 runs to 14 residues. CDR1 is MNHNY, CDR2 SVGAGI, per germline (reference sequence). CDR3: CASSPSSGANVLTF. In nucleotides, the CDR3 is TGTGCCAGCAGCCCCAGCTCTGGGGCCAACGTCCTGACTTTC.

The J gene is TRBJ2-7, the V gene TRBV3-1; 8 bases match TRBD2. V was clipped by 5 bases and J by 4 bases; unmatched bases: 10. The CDR3 covers 15 residues. Germline V gene data show CDR1 as LGHDT and CDR2 as YNNKEL (reference sequence). The DNA of the CDR3 is TGTGCCAGCAGCTCGCTCCCGACTAGCGAATACGAGCAGTACTTC. Encoded protein: CASSSLPTSEYEQYF.

The table lists this clonotype with a few counts. This rearrangement joins TRBV7-2 to TRBJ1-2; D not certain. CDR1 and CDR2 (germline): SGHTA, FQGNSA. The CDR3 is 15 residues long. V lost 1 base to trimming and J lost 6 bases, with 15 bases between them. The CDR3 reads CASSLGGRDHNGYTF. In DNA, the CDR3 is TGTGCCAGCAGCTTAGGCGGCCGGGATCACAATGGCTACACCTTC.

The V call is TRBV6-2 or TRBV6-3, the J call TRBJ2-1; 7 bases fit TRBD2. J lost 8 bases, V lost 6 bases, and 16 bases had no gene match. This CDR3 is built from 16 residues. Germline CDR1 MNHEY, CDR2 SVGEGT. The CDR3, as DNA: TGTGCCAGCAGCCAGGGTTGGGCGGGAGATTTCTATGAGCAGTTCTTC. The encoded protein is CASSQGWAGDFYEQFF.